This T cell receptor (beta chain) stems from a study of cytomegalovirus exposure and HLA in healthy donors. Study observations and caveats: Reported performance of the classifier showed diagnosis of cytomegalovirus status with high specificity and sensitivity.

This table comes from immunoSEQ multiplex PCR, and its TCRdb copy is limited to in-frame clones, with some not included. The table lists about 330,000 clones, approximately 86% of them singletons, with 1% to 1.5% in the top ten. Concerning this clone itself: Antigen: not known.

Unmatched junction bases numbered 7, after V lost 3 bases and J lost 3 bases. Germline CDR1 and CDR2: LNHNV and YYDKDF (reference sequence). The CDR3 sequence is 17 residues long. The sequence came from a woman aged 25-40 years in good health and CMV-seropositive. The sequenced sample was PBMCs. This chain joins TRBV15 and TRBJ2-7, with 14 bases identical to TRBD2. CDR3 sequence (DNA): TGTGCCACCAGCAGTCGACTAGCGGGAGGGCCCGGCTACGAGCAGTACTTC. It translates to CATSSRLAGGPGYEQYF.